Presented here are 6 T cell receptor beta chains from one specimen sequenced in a study of neurological immune-mediated disorders. Noted time point: longitudinal time-point 1 (baseline). TCRdb re-called the 5' RACE reads through MiXCR, storing one row per CDR3 protein. The data hold roughly 61,000 distinct CDR3 sequences, with over 8.5% observed a single time. Material: PBMCs. These receptors were obtained from a male donor with HTLV-1-associated myelopathy (HAM/TSP).

This clonotype was observed at least ten times. This chain joins TRBV10-3 and TRBJ2-1; D perhaps matches TRBD1 (6 bases). The V and J ends lost 7 bases and 5 bases respectively, with 12 bases between them. The CDR3 consists of 13 residues. The germline CDR1 and CDR2 sequences are ENHRY and SYGVKD. CDR3 in DNA: TGTGCCATCAAGGGGGATAAGAACAATGAGCAGTTCTTC. It encodes CAIKGDKNNEQFF.

This clonotype was detected many times. V and J are TRBV12-3 or TRBV12-4 and TRBJ1-5; tentative D call: TRBD1 (5 bases). The V and J ends lost 7 bases and 6 bases respectively, with 16 bases between them. There are 14 residues in the CDR3. The CDR3: CASTKSQGLQPQHF. The CDR3 DNA reads TGTGCCAGCACCAAATCTCAGGGACTTCAGCCCCAGCATTTT.

This clonotype was seen repeatedly, ten times or more. V usage is TRBV7-9 and J usage is TRBJ2-1; possible D gene TRBD1, 5 bases. V lost 5 bases to trimming and J lost 7 bases, with 21 bases between them. The CDR3 extends over 16 amino acids. The germline CDR1 and CDR2 sequences are SEHNR and FQNEAQ (reference sequence). The DNA for the CDR3 is TGTGCCAGCAGCCCCCCGGTGGGTACCAAGGGGAATGAGCAGTTCTTC. Its translation is CASSPPVGTKGNEQFF.

This clonotype has ten or more counts. V gene TRBV20-1 combines with J gene TRBJ1-5; 7 positions agree with TRBD1. The junction had 7 bases not matched to a gene; V was cut back by 5 bases and J by 0 bases. This CDR3 is built from 15 residues. CDR1 and CDR2 (germline): DFQATT, SNEGSKA (reference sequence). The chain's CDR3 is CSAGTVSFSNQPQHF. In DNA, the CDR3 is TGCAGTGCTGGGACAGTGTCATTTAGCAATCAGCCCCAGCATTTT.

This clonotype was picked up many times. This chain joins TRBV9 and TRBJ1-2, with D maybe TRBD1 (6 bases). CDR1 and CDR2 (germline): SGDLS, YYNGEE. The CDR3 is made up of 15 amino acids. Trimming left V 0 bases short and J 2 bases short, with 11 bases between. In DNA, the CDR3 is TGTGCCAGCAGCGTAGCGGACAGCCAAAACTATGGCTACACCTTC. Its translation: CASSVADSQNYGYTF. The whole variable domain, filled in from reference TRBV9 and TRBJ1-2, reads DSGVTQTPKHLITATGQRVTLRCSPRSGDLSVYWYQQSLDQGLQFLIQYYNGEERAKGNILERFSAQQFPDLHSELNLSSLELGDSALYFCASSVADSQNYGYTFGSGTRLTVV.

This clonotype has a count of ten or more. J is TRBJ2-3 and V is TRBV29-1; 9 positions match TRBD1. V lost 8 bases and J lost 1; bases outside the gene matches: 7. The CDR3 is made up of 14 amino acids. Germline loops: CDR1 SQVTM, CDR2 ANQGSEA. Here the CDR3 DNA reads TGCAGCCTAACAGGGGGCGCTGGCACAGATACGCAGTATTTT. It specifies CSLTGGAGTDTQYF.